Listed below are T cell receptor beta chains from one sample, sequenced in a study of a mutant IDH1 vaccine in newly diagnosed glioma. For these receptors, no antigen is known. The repertoire was sequenced with immunoSEQ multiplex PCR; TCRdb's copy has only in-frame clones and lacks some. Of 110,000 or so clones listed, around 90% were seen once; the top ten hold roughly 0.55%. The specimen was PBMCs, collected from a glioma patient whose treatment included an IDH1 peptide vaccine. These receptors all come from a woman aged 45-59 years with glioma. CDR3s include the opening cysteine and the closing phenylalanine or tryptophan. D genes are given only for firm matches. Expanded clones get a size class; other rows say once, few or many, or leave the size out.

V	J	D	size	DNA	CDR3
TRBV19	TRBJ2-1	TRBD2	.	TGTGCCAGTAGTATTGTACTAGCGGGAGGGCGGGATGAGCAGTTCTTC	CASSIVLAGGRDEQFF
TRBV7-9	TRBJ2-5	TRBD2	.	TGTGCCAGCAGCTCCTTAGCGGGAGGGGCCCTTTCCCCGGAGACCCAGTACTTC	CASSSLAGGALSPETQYF
TRBV10-3	TRBJ1-4	.	.	TGTGCCATCAGTGAGCCCAGAAATGAAAAACTGTTTTTT	CAISEPRNEKLFF
TRBV4-1	TRBJ2-7	TRBD1	once	TGCGCCAGCAGCCAACAACAGGGGTACGAGCAGTACTTC	CASSQQQGYEQYF
TRBV5-1	TRBJ1-1	TRBD1	few	TGCGCCAGCAGCGGCCGACAGGGAGGGACTGAAGCTTTCTTT	CASSGRQGGTEAFF
TRBV18	TRBJ1-1	.	.	TGTGCCAGCTCACTCTCAGCCCAGAGCACTGAAGCTTTCTTT	CASSLSAQSTEAFF
TRBV6-4	TRBJ2-7	.	.	TGTGCCAGCAGTTTAGCAGAGCAGTACTTC	CASSLAEQYF
TRBV28	TRBJ2-7	TRBD1	.	TGTGCCAGCAGTCCAGGGACAGGGAGGTACGAGCAGTACTTC	CASSPGTGRYEQYF
TRBV11-2	TRBJ2-7	.	.	TGTGCCAGCAGCTTAGCGAAGGGGAGCTCCTACGAGCAGTACTTC	CASSLAKGSSYEQYF
TRBV4-2	TRBJ2-3	TRBD2	.	TGTGCCAGCAGCCACCGCCCCGGGACTAGCGGGGCAAAAAGCACAGATACGCAGTATTTT	CASSHRPGTSGAKSTDTQYF
TRBV18	TRBJ1-1	.	.	TGTGCCAGCTCACCGGAACAGGGACGGGGAAACACTGAAGCTTTCTTT	CASSPEQGRGNTEAFF
TRBV7-9	TRBJ2-7	TRBD2	.	TGTGCCAGCGCTTCTAGCGGGAGGACAAACGAGCAGTACTTC	CASASSGRTNEQYF
TRBV7-9	TRBJ2-5	TRBD2	.	TGTGCCAGCAGCTCCCGACTAGCGGGGGGAATCCAAGAGACCCAGTACTTC	CASSSRLAGGIQETQYF
TRBV7-3	TRBJ2-6	TRBD1	.	TGTGCCAGCAGTCGGGACAGTGCCTCTGGGGCCAACGTCCTGACTTTC	CASSRDSASGANVLTF
TRBV2	TRBJ2-1	.	.	TGTGCCAGCGGCCTGCACAATGAGCAGTTCTTC	CASGLHNEQFF
TRBV9	TRBJ2-3	.	.	TGTGCCAGCAGCCGGGTGGGAGGCCCAGATACGCAGTATTTT	CASSRVGGPDTQYF
TRBV10-2	TRBJ2-6	.	.	TGCGCCAGCGGAGGAGCCAAGAGCTCTGGGGCCAACGTCCTGACTTTC	CASGGAKSSGANVLTF
TRBV5-1	TRBJ2-5	TRBD1	.	TGCGCCAGCAGCTACGGACAGGAAGAGACCCAGTACTTC	CASSYGQEETQYF
TRBV2	TRBJ2-4	TRBD1	.	TGTGCCAGCAGCGCTACAGGGGCTGCAAGGGGCGGGAACATTCAGTACTTC	CASSATGAARGGNIQYF
TRBV7-9	TRBJ2-5	.	.	TGTGCCAGCAGCTTAGCTTGGGTAGAGGGGGAGACCCAGTACTTC	CASSLAWVEGETQYF
TRBV30	TRBJ2-7	.	.	TGTGCCTGGAGTAAGGGCAGCTCCTACGAGCAGTACTTC	CAWSKGSSYEQYF
TRBV5-8	TRBJ2-1	TRBD2	.	TGTGCCAGCAGCTCGGCCGGGGGGGGACTTCGCTCCTACAATGAGCAGTTCTTC	CASSSAGGGLRSYNEQFF